The entry below gives a single TCR beta chain sequence along with its context. This sample stems from a study of technical replicates of blood from a handful of donors. Profiled with immunoSEQ multiplex PCR; TCRdb holds only in-frame clones, not every one. The table lists under 15,000 clones, 94% of them singletons. Trimming at V came to 10 bases and at J to 2 bases, leaving 12 bases not matched to a gene. Germline V gives CDR1 MDHEN, CDR2 SYDVKM. The CDR3 runs 15 residues. The receptor was isolated from a human donor in good health. This sequence joins TRBV28 and TRBJ2-3, with 7 bases aligning to TRBD2. The specimen was PBMCs. CDR3 protein: CAIAEDGRYTDTQYF. In DNA, the CDR3 is TGTGCCATCGCTGAAGACGGGAGGTACACAGATACGCAGTATTTT. The full variable domain, in which reference TRBV28 and TRBJ2-3 provide the parts outside the CDR3, is DVKVTQSSRYLVKRTGEKVFLECVQDMDHENMFWYRQDPGLGLRLIYFSYDVKMKEKGDIPEGYSVSREKKERFSLILESASTNQTSMYLCAIAEDGRYTDTQYFGPGTRLTVL.